A selection of T cell receptor beta chains follows, all from one sample in a study of blood T cell repertoires in COVID-19. Sequencing was performed with immunoSEQ multiplex PCR; in TCRdb, only in-frame clones are kept and a portion is missing. Of some 500,000 clones in the sample, roughly nine tenths were seen once. The sequencing sample was made of peripheral blood. These receptors originate from a woman between 50 and 59 years old with COVID-19, enrolled during active disease. The CDR3 runs from the conserved cysteine through the conserved F or W. The D gene is left open where the match is weak. Clone size appears in some rows only: once, few, many, or a class for an expanded clone.

clone_size d_call j_call v_call cdr3_nt cdr3_aa
. . TRBJ2-2 TRBV18 TGTGCCAGCCGGGGGACGGGTAACACCGGGGAGCTGTTTTTT CASRGTGNTGELFF
. . TRBJ2-7 TRBV18 TGTGCCAGCTCCGTGGACAGCTCCTACGAGCAGTACTTC CASSVDSSYEQYF
. . TRBJ1-6 TRBV5-1 TGCGCCAGCAGCTTGTTTGGGCAGGGCAATTCACCCCTCCACTTT CASSLFGQGNSPLHF
. . TRBJ1-4 TRBV5-4 TGTGCCAGCAGCCTCCAGTATGCAACTAATGAAAAACTGTTTTTT CASSLQYATNEKLFF
once . TRBJ1-3 TRBV19 TGTGCCACCGCGGGACTTCACTCTGGAAACACCATATATTTT CATAGLHSGNTIYF
. TRBD2 TRBJ2-5 TRBV4-1 TGCGCCAGCAGTCCTGGCCCAATAGCGGGAAGCCAAGAGACCCAGTACTTC CASSPGPIAGSQETQYF
. . TRBJ2-6 TRBV6-5 TGTGCCAGCCAGGGGGGTTGGGCCGGGGCCAACGTCCTGACTTTC CASQGGWAGANVLTF
. TRBD1 TRBJ2-1 TRBV24-1 TGTGCCACCAGTGACTCCGGGACAGACTCCTCCCGTGGGAATGAGCAGTTCTTC CATSDSGTDSSRGNEQFF
. TRBD2 TRBJ2-7 TRBV6-5 TGTGCCAGCAGTTACTCGCGGGGGGGGATTAAAGAGCAGTACTTC CASSYSRGGIKEQYF
. . TRBJ1-2 TRBV7-8 TGTGCCACCACCCTGGAGGGGTCTGTCTATGGCTACACCTTC CATTLEGSVYGYTF